Here is one T cell receptor (beta chain) with its context. The data derive from a study of control samples from healthy donors and cancer patients. Germline V gene sequence: CDR1 SQVTM, CDR2 ANQGSEA. The V segment lost 0 bases and the J segment 0 bases; nucleotides outside the gene matches: 9. The CDR3 covers 19 residues. This table comes from immunoSEQ multiplex PCR, and its TCRdb copy is limited to in-frame clones, with some not included. The table lists approximately 100,000 clones, about 83% of them singletons. This TCR was recovered from a woman aged 35 to 49 in good health. Material for sequencing was blood. The chain recombines TRBV29-1 with TRBJ2-1; 12 nucleotides match TRBD2. CDR3 loop: CSVEDLMTSGGSSYNEQFF. CDR3 nucleotides: TGCAGCGTTGAAGATTTAATGACTAGCGGGGGTAGCTCCTACAATGAGCAGTTCTTC.